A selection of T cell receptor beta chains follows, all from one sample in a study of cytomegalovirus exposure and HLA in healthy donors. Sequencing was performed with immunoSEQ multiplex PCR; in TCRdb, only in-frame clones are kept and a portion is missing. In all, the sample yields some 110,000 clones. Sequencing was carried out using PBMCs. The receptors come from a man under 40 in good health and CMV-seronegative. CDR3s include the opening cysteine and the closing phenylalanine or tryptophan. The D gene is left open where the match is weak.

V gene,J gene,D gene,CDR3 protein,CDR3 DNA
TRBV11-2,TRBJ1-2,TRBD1,CASSSAPVSGGWGYTF,TGTGCCAGCAGCTCCGCCCCGGTGTCAGGGGGCTGGGGCTACACCTTC
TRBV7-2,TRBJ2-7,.,CASSLWATYEQYF,TGTGCCAGCAGCTTATGGGCAACCTACGAGCAGTACTTC
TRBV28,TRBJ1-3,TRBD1,CASSSGPWDRTGNTIYF,TGTGCCAGCAGTTCGGGCCCCTGGGACAGGACTGGAAACACCATATATTTT
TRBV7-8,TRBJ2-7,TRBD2,CASSPGLAGNHEQYF,TGTGCCAGCAGCCCCGGACTAGCGGGAAACCACGAGCAGTACTTC
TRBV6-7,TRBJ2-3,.,CASSCRESTDTQYF,TGTGCCAGCAGTTGCCGGGAAAGCACAGATACGCAGTATTTT
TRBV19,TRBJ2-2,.,CACGDTGELFF,TGTGCCTGCGGGGACACCGGGGAGCTGTTTTTT
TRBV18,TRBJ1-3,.,CASSPQGGPGNTIYF,TGTGCCAGCTCACCCCAGGGTGGCCCTGGAAACACCATATATTTT
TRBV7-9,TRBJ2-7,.,CASSPEGFYEQYF,TGTGCCAGCAGCCCTGAGGGATTCTACGAGCAGTACTTC
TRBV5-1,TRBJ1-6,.,CASSLYMSSYNSPLHF,TGCGCCAGCAGCTTATATATGAGCTCCTATAATTCACCCCTCCACTTT
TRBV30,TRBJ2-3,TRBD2,CAWSRPTGGPDTQYF,TGTGCCTGGAGTAGACCAACGGGAGGGCCGGATACGCAGTATTTT
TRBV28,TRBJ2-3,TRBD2,CASSSLLAGSTDTQYF,TGTGCCAGCAGTTCCCTTTTAGCGGGGAGCACAGATACGCAGTATTTT
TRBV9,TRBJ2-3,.,CASSPTTRIDTQYF,TGTGCCAGCAGCCCGACGACTAGAATAGATACGCAGTATTTT
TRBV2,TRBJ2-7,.,CASETVASYEQYF,TGTGCCAGCGAGACAGTCGCTTCCTACGAGCAGTACTTC
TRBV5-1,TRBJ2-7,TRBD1,CASSMTGVYEQYF,TGCGCCAGCAGCATGACAGGGGTCTACGAGCAGTACTTC
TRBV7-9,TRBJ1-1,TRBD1,CASSTLGQGAENTEAFF,TGTGCCAGCAGCACCTTGGGACAGGGGGCAGAGAACACTGAAGCTTTCTTT
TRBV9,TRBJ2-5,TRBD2,CASSVGGTSGSERETQYF,TGTGCCAGCAGCGTAGGAGGGACTAGCGGGAGCGAGAGAGAGACCCAGTACTTC
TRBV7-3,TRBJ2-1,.,CASSFQGGEQFF,TGTGCCAGCAGCTTCCAGGGGGGTGAGCAGTTCTTC
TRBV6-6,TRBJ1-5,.,CASSPGGGPQHF,TGTGCCAGCAGCCCGGGGGGGGGACCCCAGCATTTT
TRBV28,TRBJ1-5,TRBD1,CASSSPRDRDGKEPQHF,TGTGCCAGCAGTTCACCCCGGGACAGAGATGGGAAAGAGCCCCAGCATTTT
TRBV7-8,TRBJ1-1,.,CASSLAQINTEAFF,TGTGCCAGCAGCTTAGCACAGATTAACACTGAAGCTTTCTTT
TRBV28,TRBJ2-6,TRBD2,CASSLGGAGANVLTF,TGTGCCAGCAGTTTAGGGGGGGCTGGGGCCAACGTCCTGACTTTC
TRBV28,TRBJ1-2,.,CASVAAANYGYTF,TGTGCCAGCGTAGCAGCGGCTAACTATGGCTACACCTTC
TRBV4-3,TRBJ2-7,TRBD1,CASSRGQGGYEQYF,TGCGCCAGCAGCCGGGGACAGGGAGGTTACGAGCAGTACTTC
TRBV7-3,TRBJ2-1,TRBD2,CASSSQGGSIEGEQFF,TGTGCCAGCAGTTCTCAAGGCGGGAGTATTGAAGGTGAGCAGTTCTTC
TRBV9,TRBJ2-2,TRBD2,CASSVGGGYTGELFF,TGTGCCAGCAGCGTAGGGGGGGGTTACACCGGGGAGCTGTTTTTT
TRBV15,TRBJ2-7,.,CATSRDPNYEQYF,TGTGCCACCAGCAGAGATCCAAACTACGAGCAGTACTTC
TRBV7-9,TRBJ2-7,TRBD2,CASSQRTSGRPEQYF,TGTGCCAGCAGCCAACGGACTAGCGGGAGGCCCGAGCAGTACTTC
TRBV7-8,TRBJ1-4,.,CASSIVLGRGEKLFF,TGTGCCAGCAGCATCGTCTTGGGTCGCGGTGAAAAACTGTTTTTT
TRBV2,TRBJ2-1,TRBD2,CASSDTTSGHNEQFF,TGTGCCAGCAGTGATACTACTAGCGGTCACAATGAGCAGTTCTTC
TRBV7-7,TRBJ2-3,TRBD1,CASSIGQGSVADTQYF,TGTGCCAGCAGCATAGGACAGGGATCCGTAGCAGATACGCAGTATTTT
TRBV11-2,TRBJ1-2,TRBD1,CASSPRQGSNYGYTF,TGTGCCAGCAGCCCTCGACAGGGATCTAACTATGGCTACACCTTC
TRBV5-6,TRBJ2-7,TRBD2,CASSLVWQGGAYEQYF,TGTGCCAGCAGCTTGGTTTGGCAGGGAGGGGCCTACGAGCAGTACTTC
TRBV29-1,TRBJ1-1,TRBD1,CSVPGQGTQNTEAFF,TGCAGCGTACCGGGACAGGGAACCCAGAACACTGAAGCTTTCTTT
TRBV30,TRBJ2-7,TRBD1,CAWSAGQGYEQYF,TGTGCCTGGAGTGCCGGACAGGGTTACGAGCAGTACTTC
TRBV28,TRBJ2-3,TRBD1,CASSEGQGAQDTQYF,TGTGCCAGCAGCGAAGGACAGGGAGCCCAGGATACGCAGTATTTT
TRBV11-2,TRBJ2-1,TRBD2,CASSLDLRGGRALDEQFF,TGTGCCAGCAGCTTAGATCTTCGGGGCGGGAGGGCCCTGGATGAGCAGTTCTTC
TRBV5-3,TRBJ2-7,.,CARSPLFRDNYEQYF,TGTGCCAGAAGCCCCCTCTTCCGGGACAACTACGAGCAGTACTTC
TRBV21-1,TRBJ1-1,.,CARTGENTEAFF,TGTGCCAGGACAGGGGAGAACACTGAAGCTTTCTTT
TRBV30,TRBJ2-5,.,CAWSVRHGETQYF,TGTGCCTGGAGTGTACGACACGGAGAGACCCAGTACTTC
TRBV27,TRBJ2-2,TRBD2,CASSRSPYAGEWGTGELFF,TGTGCCAGCAGTAGAAGTCCCTACGCGGGAGAGTGGGGGACCGGGGAGCTGTTTTTT
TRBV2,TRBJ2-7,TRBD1,CASSDTGTAYEQYF,TGTGCCAGCAGCGATACCGGGACAGCGTACGAGCAGTACTTC
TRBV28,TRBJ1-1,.,CASSSNYRFPNTEAFF,TGTGCCAGCAGTTCAAATTACAGGTTCCCGAACACTGAAGCTTTCTTT
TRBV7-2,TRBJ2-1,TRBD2,CASSLVPGTRKEQFF,TGTGCCAGCAGCTTAGTGCCCGGGACTAGGAAGGAGCAGTTCTTC
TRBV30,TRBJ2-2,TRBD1,CAWGGQGAGELFF,TGTGCCTGGGGGGGACAGGGAGCCGGGGAGCTGTTTTTT
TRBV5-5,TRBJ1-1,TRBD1,CASSYRGANTEAFF,TGTGCCAGCAGTTACAGGGGGGCGAACACTGAAGCTTTCTTT